This T cell receptor (beta chain) was captured in a study of blood T cell repertoires in COVID-19. Overall study context: The cDNA or gDNA used as material had been derived from T cells, B-cell-depleted T cells, or PBMCs.

Sequenced by immunoSEQ multiplex PCR; TCRdb stores in-frame clones only, minus some. The sample includes around 370,000 clones, 90% seen only once; the top ten take 6.5%. The source of this sequence is a man aged 18 to 30 with active or convalescent COVID-19. Sequenced material: peripheral blood.

The DNA of the CDR3 is TGCGCCAGCAGCCAAGTGGGGGGGGCAAACAATGAGCAGTTCTTC. It yields the protein CASSQVGGANNEQFF. This sequence joins TRBV4-3 and TRBJ2-1, with D possibly TRBD2 on 7 matching bases. The CDR3 is 15 amino acids. The germline V and J ends were trimmed by 1 base and 5 bases, with 12 bases remaining between them. Germline values: CDR1 LGHNA, CDR2 YSLEER.